This T cell receptor (beta chain) was identified during a study of shared T cell receptors in the human thymus. Repertoires were generated with immunoSEQ multiplex PCR, while TCRdb's copy carries only in-frame clones and drops some. The sample contains some 700,000 clones, around 89% of which appear only once. V shed 1 base and J 0 bases; nucleotides not matched to a gene: 6. The length of the CDR3 is 17 residues. The germline gives CDR1 LGHNA, CDR2 YSLEER. The same sample was also studied in work on human thymus T cells. That work adds: Related research examined unrelated individuals and reported that their thymic repertoires overlapped highly.

Sample: thymocytes. The chain has TRBV4-3 and TRBJ2-3; TRBD2 matches at 8 bases. The source of this sequence is a boy under two years old with a congenital heart defect. The CDR3: CASSQVWASGSTDTQYF. The CDR3 region has the DNA TGCGCCAGCAGCCAAGTTTGGGCTAGCGGGAGCACAGATACGCAGTATTTT.